The 22 T cell receptor beta chains below all came from one sample that was sequenced in a study of T cells in Graves' hyperthyroidism and ophthalmopathy. There were TCR beta CDR3 regions amplified from RNA transcripts. A first-round RT-PCR of the TCR CDR3 used the HTBI primer set. TCRdb independently ran MiXCR on the multiplex PCR reads; one entry per CDR3 protein. The sample comprises about 350,000 distinct CDR3 sequences, about 16% of which are singletons, and around 20% rests with the top ten. The specimen sequenced was blood. These receptor sequences come from a woman aged 60-75 years with Graves' ophthalmopathy.

There are many counts of this clonotype. J is TRBJ2-7 and V is TRBV20-1; D is possibly TRBD1 (6 bases). In germline, CDR1 is DFQATT, CDR2 SNEGSKA (reference sequence). V gave up 2 bases and J gave up 1 base, with 6 bases separating them. The CDR3 contains 12 residues. The CDR3 loop reads CSARQGSYEQYF. The DNA of the CDR3 is TGCAGTGCTAGACAGGGGTCCTACGAGCAGTACTTC.

At least ten counts were recorded for this clonotype. The chain joins TRBV3-1 to TRBJ1-4; D unclear. Trimming left V 6 bases short and J 4 bases short, with 9 bases between. The germline CDR1 and CDR2 sequences are LGHDT and YNNKEL (reference sequence). The CDR3 consists of 13 residues. CDR3 in DNA: TGTGCCAGCAGTCGGACTGTTAATGAAAAACTGTTTTTT. This codes for CASSRTVNEKLFF.

The chain links TRBV5-1 to TRBJ2-1; no clear D. This CDR3 has 15 amino acids. CDR1 and CDR2 (germline): SGHRS, YFSETQ. V gave up 5 bases and J gave up 5 bases, with 17 bases separating them. CDR3: CASRTGPENHNEQFF. The CDR3 DNA reads TGCGCCAGCAGAACCGGGCCCGAAAACCACAATGAGCAGTTCTTC.

The rearrangement uses TRBV2 and TRBJ2-3; D is unclear. The germline V gene has CDR1 SNHLY and CDR2 FYNNEI. CDR3 length: 13 amino acids. V dropped 2 bases and J dropped 6 bases, with 9 bases sitting between them. The chain's CDR3 is CASSETVVDTQYF. The CDR3 region has the DNA TGTGCCAGCAGTGAAACTGTAGTGGATACGCAGTATTTT. Full variable domain (outside the CDR3, taken from reference TRBV2 and TRBJ2-3): EPEVTQTPSHQVTQMGQEVILRCVPISNHLYFYWYRQILGQKVEFLVSFYNNEISEKSEIFDDQFSVERPDGSNFTLKIRSTKLEDSAMYFCASSETVVDTQYFGPGTRLTVL.

This clonotype was found many times. The chain employs TRBV20-1 and TRBJ2-1; 9 bases are a match to TRBD2. CDR3 length equals 13 residues. Looked up from germline, CDR1 is DFQATT and CDR2 is SNEGSKA (reference sequence). The CDR3 region has the DNA TGCGGACTAGCGCCAAGCTCCTACAATGAGCAGTTCTTC. It encodes CGLAPSSYNEQFF.

The chain couples TRBV2 to TRBJ1-4; no reliable D call. Germline V lookup: CDR1 SNHLY, CDR2 FYNNEI. V lost 7 bases and J lost 8, with 5 bases in between. This CDR3 has 10 amino acids. The CDR3, as DNA: TGTGCCAGCAATGGCGAAAAACTGTTTTTT. This gives the protein CASNGEKLFF.

The CDR3 reads CASGSLSGELFF. The DNA of the CDR3 is TGTGCCAGCGGTTCCCTGTCGGGGGAGCTGTTTTTT. The chain carries TRBV7-9 and TRBJ2-2; no reliable D call. The germline V gene has CDR1 SEHNR and CDR2 FQNEAQ (reference sequence). This CDR3 is built from 12 residues. The V and J ends lost 8 bases and 8 bases respectively, with 12 bases between them. Together with reference TRBV7-9 and TRBJ2-2, the CDR3 gives the full variable domain: DTGVSQNPRHKITKRGQNVTFRCDPISEHNRLYWYRQTLGQGPEFLTYFQNEAQLEKSRLLSDRFSAERPKGSFSTLEIQRTEQGDSAMYLCASGSLSGELFFGEGSRLTVL.

The table lists this clonotype with many counts. The chain uses TRBV20-1 and TRBJ2-1; 7 bases agree with TRBD2. V lost 5 bases to trimming and J lost 4 bases; unmatched junction nucleotides: 8. The germline V gene encodes CDR1 DFQATT and CDR2 SNEGSKA (reference sequence). The CDR3 is made up of 14 amino acids. Written as DNA, the CDR3 is TGCAGTGCTGCGCCTAGCGGACCTTACAATGAGCAGTTCTTC. It is translated as CSAAPSGPYNEQFF.

This clonotype was observed many times. DNA of the CDR3: TGTGCCAGCAGGGGCGGGGAACCTGGAAACACCATATATTTT. It translates to CASRGGEPGNTIYF. The chain links TRBV7-9 to TRBJ1-3; D ambiguous. V lost 6 bases to trimming and J lost 2 bases, with 11 bases between them. The CDR3 runs 14 residues. Germline V gene data show CDR1 as SEHNR and CDR2 as FQNEAQ (reference sequence).

This clonotype appeared a few times. The V call is TRBV2, the J call TRBJ2-5; TRBD1 might be the D (5 bases). Germline CDR1 is SNHLY and CDR2 is FYNNEI. The V end lost 4 bases, the J end lost 4 bases, and 13 bases lay between the germline ends. The CDR3 runs to 14 residues. CDR3 sequence: CASSVGVTGETQYF. The CDR3 DNA reads TGTGCCAGCAGTGTAGGGGTCACGGGAGAGACCCAGTACTTC.

This clonotype was detected many times. CDR3: CASTNTDTQYF. DNA for the CDR3: TGTGCCAGCACCAACACAGATACGCAGTATTTT. The chain links TRBV7-2 to TRBJ2-3; D is undetermined. Trimming shortened V by 7 bases and J by 2 bases, and 4 bases separated the two germline ends. The CDR3 consists of 11 residues. Germline V gene sequence: CDR1 SGHTA, CDR2 FQGNSA.

This clonotype was observed at least ten times. CDR3 region: CASSPGQGWGYTF. The CDR3 DNA reads TGTGCCAGCTCACCCGGACAGGGCTGGGGCTACACCTTC. The rearrangement links TRBV18 to TRBJ1-2, with 8 bases aligning to TRBD1. CDR1 and CDR2 (germline): KGHSH, LQKENI. This CDR3 is built from 13 residues. Trimming removed 3 bases from V and 8 bases from J; junction bases left unmatched: 5.

This clonotype was counted many times. This sequence joins TRBV5-1 and TRBJ2-1, with D possibly TRBD2 on 5 matching bases. The germline V and J ends were trimmed by 5 bases and 2 bases, with 11 bases remaining between them. From germline, CDR1 is SGHRS and CDR2 YFSETQ. The CDR3 is 14 residues long. The CDR3 spells CASSRGNTYNEQFF. In nucleotides, the CDR3 is TGCGCCAGCAGTAGAGGGAATACCTACAATGAGCAGTTCTTC.

The CDR3 reads CASSLSSGRVGANVLTF. Written as DNA, the CDR3 is TGTGCCAGCAGTTTAAGTAGCGGGAGGGTAGGGGCCAACGTCCTGACTTTC. The V gene is TRBV27, the J gene TRBJ2-6, with TRBD2 matching over 11 bases. The germline V gene encodes CDR1 MNHEY and CDR2 SMNVEV (reference sequence). Trimming cost V 2 bases and J 4 bases; bases outside gene matches: 4. The length of the CDR3 is 17 residues. Using reference TRBV27 and TRBJ2-6 for the parts outside the CDR3, the full variable domain is EAQVTQNPRYLITVTGKKLTVTCSQNMNHEYMSWYRQDPGLGLRQIYYSMNVEVTDKGDVPEGYKVSRKEKRNFPLILESPSPNQTSLYFCASSLSSGRVGANVLTFGAGSRLTVL.

This clonotype has at least ten counts. The chain uses TRBV18 and TRBJ1-1; D is unclear. CDR3 length equals 14 residues. V lost 6 bases to trimming and J lost 1 base, with 12 bases between them. Germline V gene data show CDR1 as KGHSH and CDR2 as LQKENI. The CDR3 spells CASSEGPANTEAFF. The DNA of the CDR3 is TGTGCCAGCTCTGAGGGCCCCGCGAACACTGAAGCTTTCTTT. The whole variable domain, remainder taken from reference TRBV18 and TRBJ1-1, is NAGVMQNPRHLVRRRGQEARLRCSPMKGHSHVYWYRQLPEEGLKFMVYLQKENIIDESGMPKERFSAEFPKEGPSILRIQQVVRGDSAAYFCASSEGPANTEAFFGQGTRLTVV.

In its sample, this clonotype was seen many times. The rearrangement uses TRBV12-3 or TRBV12-4 and TRBJ2-5; possibly TRBD1 or TRBD2 for D (5 bases each). V lost 3 bases and J 5 bases, leaving 19 bases between the germline ends. The CDR3 runs 16 residues. The CDR3 region is CASSLPRGSGRETQYF. The CDR3 region has the DNA TGTGCCAGCAGTTTGCCTCGGGGCTCGGGCCGGGAGACCCAGTACTTC.

This clonotype was counted ten times or more. The rearrangement links TRBV5-4 to TRBJ2-3, with TRBD2 matching 9 bases. With V trimmed by 1 base and J by 5 bases, 8 bases remained unmatched. Germline V lookup: CDR1 SGHNT, CDR2 YYREEE (reference sequence). CDR3 size: 16 residues. As DNA, the CDR3 is TGTGCCAGCAGCTTGCGCGGGAGGGCCATAGGAGATACGCAGTATTTT. Amino acids: CASSLRGRAIGDTQYF. Supplemented by reference TRBV5-4 and TRBJ2-3, the full variable domain reads ETGVTQSPTHLIKTRGQQVTLRCSSQSGHNTVSWYQQALGQGPQFIFQYYREEENGRGNFPPRFSGLQFPNYSSELNVNALELDDSALYLCASSLRGRAIGDTQYFGPGTRLTVL.

This sequence joins TRBV19 and TRBJ2-1; TRBD2 agrees at 8 bases. Germline-derived CDR1 and CDR2 are LNHDA and SQIVND (reference sequence). V lost 3 bases and J lost 3; bases outside the gene matches: 7. The CDR3 covers 16 residues. This chain's CDR3 is CASSMSSGTRYNEQFF. The CDR3 DNA follows: TGTGCCAGTAGTATGAGTAGCGGGACCCGCTACAATGAGCAGTTCTTC.

At least ten counts were recorded for this clonotype. The chain uses TRBV20-1 and TRBJ2-1; D ambiguous. The V gene lost 0 bases and the J gene lost 8 bases, with 11 bases spanning the gap. The CDR3 totals 13 residues. CDR1 is DFQATT and CDR2 is SNEGSKA in the germline V gene (reference sequence). Here the CDR3 reads CSARESPTDEQFF. Written as DNA, the CDR3 is TGCAGTGCTAGAGAGTCCCCTACCGATGAGCAGTTCTTC.

This clonotype was seen ten or more times. This sequence joins TRBV5-1 and TRBJ2-2; the D gene could be TRBD1 or TRBD2 (5 bases each). The V end lost 9 bases, the J end lost 0 bases, and 12 bases lay between the germline ends. Per the germline V gene, CDR1 is SGHRS and CDR2 is YFSETQ. The CDR3 runs 14 residues. The CDR3 DNA follows: TGCGCCACTACGGGGACGGCGAACACCGGGGAGCTGTTTTTT. The encoded protein is CATTGTANTGELFF.

This clonotype was recorded many times. The V call is TRBV12-3 or TRBV12-4, the J call TRBJ2-3; D is ambiguous. V was clipped by 0 bases and J by 2 bases, with 6 bases between them. The CDR3 has 14 amino acids. For the CDR3, the DNA is TGTGCCAGCAGTTTAGCGCATCCCACAGATACGCAGTATTTT. Amino acid sequence: CASSLAHPTDTQYF.

This clonotype was observed many times. The chain couples TRBV7-2 to TRBJ1-1; D might be TRBD1 (5 bases). The germline V and J ends were trimmed by 5 bases and 6 bases, with 19 bases remaining between them. The CDR3 runs 15 residues. The germline gives CDR1 SGHTA, CDR2 FQGNSA. The CDR3 sequence is CASSRPGGETAEAFF. The CDR3, as DNA: TGTGCCAGCAGCCGCCCTGGGGGGGAGACGGCTGAAGCTTTCTTT.